These T cell receptor beta chains were read from a single sample in a study of blood T cell repertoires in COVID-19. The assay was immunoSEQ multiplex PCR, and TCRdb's table has in-frame clones only and misses some. Altogether about 120,000 clones are present, over 70% being singletons, with the ten largest covering roughly 5.5%. Sequencing was carried out using peripheral blood. Source of these receptors: a man older than 75 with active or convalescent COVID-19. CDR3s include the opening cysteine and the closing phenylalanine or tryptophan. A D gene is named only where the DNA matches it firmly. Not all rows give a size; the values are once, few, many and, for expanded clones, a class.

>TRBV7-2|.|.|TRBJ2-1
CASSSQGYEQFF
TGTGCCAGCAGTTCACAGGGATATGAGCAGTTCTTC
>TRBV2|.|.|TRBJ2-5
CVSKGVAGKETQYF
TGTGTCAGCAAAGGGGTGGCAGGCAAAGAGACCCAGTACTTC
>TRBV7-8|.|.|TRBJ1-6
CASSLMSGPSPLHF
TGTGCCAGCAGCTTAATGTCAGGGCCTTCACCCCTCCACTTT
>TRBV7-9|TRBD1|.|TRBJ1-5
CASSLGQALSQPQHF
TGTGCCAGCAGCCTGGGACAGGCATTGAGTCAGCCCCAGCATTTT
>TRBV12-3/TRBV12-4|.|.|TRBJ2-5
CATSRSQETQYF
TGTGCCACCTCGCGGAGTCAAGAGACCCAGTACTTC
>TRBV5-1|.|.|TRBJ2-7
CASSRGGPDEQYF
TGCGCCAGCAGCCGAGGGGGACCGGACGAGCAGTACTTC
>TRBV7-9|TRBD1|.|TRBJ2-2
CASSSLRTGGSSGELFF
TGTGCCAGCAGCTCACTTCGAACAGGGGGCTCTAGCGGGGAGCTGTTTTTT
>TRBV6-5|.|.|TRBJ2-4
CASTLGGNIQYF
TGTGCCAGCACCTTAGGGGGAAACATTCAGTACTTC
>TRBV3-1/TRBV3-2|.|.|TRBJ1-3
CASSQGPGNTIYF
TGTGCCAGCAGCCAAGGTCCGGGAAACACCATATATTTT
>TRBV19|TRBD1|few|TRBJ2-2
CASSSPGQGYTGELFF
TGTGCCAGTAGTTCACCGGGACAGGGCTACACCGGGGAGCTGTTTTTT
>TRBV6-1|.|once|TRBJ1-2
CASSEYSGLAIHGYTF
TGTGCCAGCAGTGAATACTCTGGGTTAGCGATCCATGGCTACACCTTC
>TRBV6-5|.|few|TRBJ1-5
CASSKGLRQPQHF
TGTGCCAGCAGTAAGGGACTGAGACAGCCCCAGCATTTT
>TRBV19|.|.|TRBJ1-1
CASSTGVNTEAFF
TGTGCCAGTAGTACGGGAGTGAACACTGAAGCTTTCTTT
>TRBV19|TRBD1|once|TRBJ2-7
CASSSQGQIQLYEQYF
TGTGCCAGTAGTTCTCAGGGACAGATACAGCTCTACGAGCAGTACTTC
>TRBV18|.|.|TRBJ1-6
CASSPPGDSPLHF
TGTGCCAGCTCACCACCGGGCGATTCACCCCTCCACTTT
>TRBV13|.|.|TRBJ1-3
CASSLGLSGTGNTIYF
TGTGCCAGCAGCTTAGGCCTCAGCGGTACAGGAAACACCATATATTTT